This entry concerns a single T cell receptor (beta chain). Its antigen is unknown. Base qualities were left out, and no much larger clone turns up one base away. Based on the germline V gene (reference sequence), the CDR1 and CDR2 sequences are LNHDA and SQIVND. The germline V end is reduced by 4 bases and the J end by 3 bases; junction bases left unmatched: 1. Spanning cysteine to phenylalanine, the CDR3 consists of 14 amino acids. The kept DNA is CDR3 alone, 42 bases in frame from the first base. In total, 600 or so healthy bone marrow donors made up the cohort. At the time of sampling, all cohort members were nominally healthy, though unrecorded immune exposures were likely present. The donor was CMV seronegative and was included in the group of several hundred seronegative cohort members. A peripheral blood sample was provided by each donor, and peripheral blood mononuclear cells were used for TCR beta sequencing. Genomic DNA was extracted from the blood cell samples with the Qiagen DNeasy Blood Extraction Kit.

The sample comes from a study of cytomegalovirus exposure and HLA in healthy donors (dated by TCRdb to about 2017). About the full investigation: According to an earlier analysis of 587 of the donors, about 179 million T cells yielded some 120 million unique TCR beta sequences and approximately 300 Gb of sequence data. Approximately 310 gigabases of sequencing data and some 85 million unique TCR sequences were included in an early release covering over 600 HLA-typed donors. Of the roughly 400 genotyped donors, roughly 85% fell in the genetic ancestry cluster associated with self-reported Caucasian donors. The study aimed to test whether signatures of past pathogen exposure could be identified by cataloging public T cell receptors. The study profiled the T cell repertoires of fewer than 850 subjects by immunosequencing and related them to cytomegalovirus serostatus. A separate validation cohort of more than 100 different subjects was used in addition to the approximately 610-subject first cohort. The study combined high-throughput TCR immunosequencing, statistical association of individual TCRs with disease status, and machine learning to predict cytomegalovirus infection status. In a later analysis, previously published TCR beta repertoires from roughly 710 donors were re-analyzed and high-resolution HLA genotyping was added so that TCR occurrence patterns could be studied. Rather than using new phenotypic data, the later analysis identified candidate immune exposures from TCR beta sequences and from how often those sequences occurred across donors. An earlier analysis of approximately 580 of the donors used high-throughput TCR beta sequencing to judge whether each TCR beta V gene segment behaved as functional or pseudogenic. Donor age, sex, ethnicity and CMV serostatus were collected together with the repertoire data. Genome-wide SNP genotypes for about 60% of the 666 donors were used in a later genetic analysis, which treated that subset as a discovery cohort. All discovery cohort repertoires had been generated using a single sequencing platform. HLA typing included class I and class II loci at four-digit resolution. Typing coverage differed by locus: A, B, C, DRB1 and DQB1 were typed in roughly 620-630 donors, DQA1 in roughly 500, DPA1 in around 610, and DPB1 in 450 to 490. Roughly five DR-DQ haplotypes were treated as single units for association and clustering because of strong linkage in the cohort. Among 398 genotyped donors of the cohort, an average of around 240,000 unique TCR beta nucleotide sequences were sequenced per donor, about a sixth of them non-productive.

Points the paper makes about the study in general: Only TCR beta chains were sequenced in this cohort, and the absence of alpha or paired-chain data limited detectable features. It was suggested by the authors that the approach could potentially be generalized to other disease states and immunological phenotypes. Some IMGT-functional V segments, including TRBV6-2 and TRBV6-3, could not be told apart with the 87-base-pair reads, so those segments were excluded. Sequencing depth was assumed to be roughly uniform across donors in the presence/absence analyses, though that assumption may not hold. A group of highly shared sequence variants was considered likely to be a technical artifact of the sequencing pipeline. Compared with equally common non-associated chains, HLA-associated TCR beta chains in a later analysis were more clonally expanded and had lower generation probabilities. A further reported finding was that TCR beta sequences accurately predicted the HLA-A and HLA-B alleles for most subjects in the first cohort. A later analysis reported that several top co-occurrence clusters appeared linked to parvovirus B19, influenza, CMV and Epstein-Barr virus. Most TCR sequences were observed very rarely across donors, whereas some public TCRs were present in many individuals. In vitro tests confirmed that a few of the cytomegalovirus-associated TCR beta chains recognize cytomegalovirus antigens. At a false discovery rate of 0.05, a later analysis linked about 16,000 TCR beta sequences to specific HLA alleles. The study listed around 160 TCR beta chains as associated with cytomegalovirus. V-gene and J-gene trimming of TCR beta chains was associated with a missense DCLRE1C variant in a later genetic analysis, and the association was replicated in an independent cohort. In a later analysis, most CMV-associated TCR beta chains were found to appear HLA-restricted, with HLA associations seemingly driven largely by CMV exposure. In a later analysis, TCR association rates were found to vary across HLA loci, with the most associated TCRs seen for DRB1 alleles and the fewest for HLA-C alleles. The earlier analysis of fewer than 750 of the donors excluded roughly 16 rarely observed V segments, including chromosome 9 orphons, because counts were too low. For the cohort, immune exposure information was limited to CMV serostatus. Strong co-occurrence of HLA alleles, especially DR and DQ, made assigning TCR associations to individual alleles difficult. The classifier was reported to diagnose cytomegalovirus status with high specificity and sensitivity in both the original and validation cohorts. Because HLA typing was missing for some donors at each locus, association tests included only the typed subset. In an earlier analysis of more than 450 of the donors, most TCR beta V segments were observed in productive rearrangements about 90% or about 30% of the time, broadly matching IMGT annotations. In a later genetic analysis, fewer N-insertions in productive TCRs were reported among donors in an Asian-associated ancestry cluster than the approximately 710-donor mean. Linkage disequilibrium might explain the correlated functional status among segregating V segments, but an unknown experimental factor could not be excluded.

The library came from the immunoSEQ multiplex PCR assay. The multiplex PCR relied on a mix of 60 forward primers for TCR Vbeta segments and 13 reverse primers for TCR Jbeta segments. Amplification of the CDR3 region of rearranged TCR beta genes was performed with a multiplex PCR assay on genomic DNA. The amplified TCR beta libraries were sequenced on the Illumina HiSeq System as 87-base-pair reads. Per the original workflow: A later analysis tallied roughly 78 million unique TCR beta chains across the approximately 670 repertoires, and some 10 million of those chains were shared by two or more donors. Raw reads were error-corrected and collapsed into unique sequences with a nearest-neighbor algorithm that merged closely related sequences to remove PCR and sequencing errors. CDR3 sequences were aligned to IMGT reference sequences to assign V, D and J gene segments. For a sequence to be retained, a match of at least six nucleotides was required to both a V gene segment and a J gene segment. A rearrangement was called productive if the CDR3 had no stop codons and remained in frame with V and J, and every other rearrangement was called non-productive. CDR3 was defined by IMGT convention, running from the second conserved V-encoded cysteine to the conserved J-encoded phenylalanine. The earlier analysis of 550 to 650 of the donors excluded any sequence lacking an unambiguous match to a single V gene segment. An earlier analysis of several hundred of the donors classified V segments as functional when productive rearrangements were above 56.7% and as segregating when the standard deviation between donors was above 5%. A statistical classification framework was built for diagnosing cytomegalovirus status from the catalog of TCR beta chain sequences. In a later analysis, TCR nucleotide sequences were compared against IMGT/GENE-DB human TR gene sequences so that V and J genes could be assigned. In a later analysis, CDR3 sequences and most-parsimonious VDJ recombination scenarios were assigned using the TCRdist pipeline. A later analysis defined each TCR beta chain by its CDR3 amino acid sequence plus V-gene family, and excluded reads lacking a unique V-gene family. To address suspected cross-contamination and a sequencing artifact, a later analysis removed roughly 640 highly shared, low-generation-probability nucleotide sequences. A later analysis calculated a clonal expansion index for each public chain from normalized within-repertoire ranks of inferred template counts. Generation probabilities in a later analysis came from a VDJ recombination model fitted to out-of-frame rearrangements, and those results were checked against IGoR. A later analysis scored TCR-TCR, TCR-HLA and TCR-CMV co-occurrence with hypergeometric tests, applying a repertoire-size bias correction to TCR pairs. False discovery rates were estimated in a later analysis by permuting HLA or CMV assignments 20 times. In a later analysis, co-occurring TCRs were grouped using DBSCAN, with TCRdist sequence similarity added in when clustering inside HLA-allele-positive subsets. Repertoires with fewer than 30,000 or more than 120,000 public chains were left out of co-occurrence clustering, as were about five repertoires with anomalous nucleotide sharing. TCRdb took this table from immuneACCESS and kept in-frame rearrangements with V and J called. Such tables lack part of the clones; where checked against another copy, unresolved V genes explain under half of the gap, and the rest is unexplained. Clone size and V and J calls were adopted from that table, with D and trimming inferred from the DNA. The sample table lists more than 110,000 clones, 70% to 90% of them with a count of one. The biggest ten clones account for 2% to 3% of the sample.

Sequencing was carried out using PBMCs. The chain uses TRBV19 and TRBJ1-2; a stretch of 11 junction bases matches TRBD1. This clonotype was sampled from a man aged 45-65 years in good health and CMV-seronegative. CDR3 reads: CASSRTGGDYGYTF. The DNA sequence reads TGTGCCAGTAGTAGGACAGGGGGCGACTATGGCTACACCTTC.